This T cell receptor (beta chain) came from a study of cytomegalovirus exposure and HLA in healthy donors. Study at large: Most genotyped donors, 65% to 85% of about 360, had Caucasian-associated genetic ancestry. Points from the study as a whole: Testing in vitro showed a few CMV-associated chains specific for CMV antigens. A later analysis linked fewer than 20,000 TCR beta sequences to HLA alleles at 0.05 false discovery rate. Rates of TCR association differed by HLA locus in a later analysis, with DRB1 highest and HLA-C lowest.

Primers for the PCR totalled 60 Vbeta and 13 Jbeta. The protocol was immunoSEQ multiplex PCR, while the TCRdb copy is restricted to in-frame clones and leaves out a portion. The table has under 200,000 clones, about 80% seen once. With respect to this clone: Its antigen is not identified.

V lost 3 bases and J lost 8, with 14 bases in between. Germline assignment: CDR1 SEHNR and CDR2 FQNEAQ (reference sequence). This CDR3 region has 14 residues. The chain has TRBV7-9 and TRBJ2-1; D ambiguous. Sequencing was performed on PBMCs. The source is a woman in her thirties in good health and CMV-seropositive. For the CDR3, the DNA is TGTGCCAGCAGCTTCACCGTCAAGAGGCATGAGCAGTTCTTC. It specifies CASSFTVKRHEQFF.